This TCR beta chain was observed in a study of control samples from healthy donors and cancer patients. This table comes from immunoSEQ multiplex PCR, and its TCRdb copy is limited to in-frame clones, with some not included. Of 160,000 or so clones in the sample, approximately 90% were seen once. The CDR3 loop spans 13 amino acids. J was trimmed by 2 bases and V by 9 bases; bases with no gene match: 1. Germline CDR1 KGHDR, CDR2 SFDVKD. Material: blood. The chain couples TRBV24-1 to TRBJ2-3; 10 positions match TRBD2. The clonotype was recovered from a woman aged 25 to 39 in good health. The CDR3 protein is CATLAGDTDTQYF. The CDR3 DNA is TGTGCCACCCTAGCGGGGGACACAGATACGCAGTATTTT.